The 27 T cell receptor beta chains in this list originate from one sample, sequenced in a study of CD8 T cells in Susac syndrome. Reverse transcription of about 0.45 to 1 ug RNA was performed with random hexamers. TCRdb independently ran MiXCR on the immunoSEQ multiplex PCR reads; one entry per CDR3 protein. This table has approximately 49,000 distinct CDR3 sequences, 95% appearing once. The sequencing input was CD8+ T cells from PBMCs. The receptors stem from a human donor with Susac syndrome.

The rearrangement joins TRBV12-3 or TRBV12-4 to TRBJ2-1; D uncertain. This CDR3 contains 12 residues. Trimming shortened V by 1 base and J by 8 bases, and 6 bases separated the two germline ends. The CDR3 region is CASSLGDYEQFF. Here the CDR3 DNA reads TGTGCCAGCAGTTTAGGGGATTATGAGCAGTTCTTC.

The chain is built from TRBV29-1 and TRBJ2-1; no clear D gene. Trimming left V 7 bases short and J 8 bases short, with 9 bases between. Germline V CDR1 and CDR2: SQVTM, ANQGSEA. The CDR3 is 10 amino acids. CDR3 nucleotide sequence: TGCAGCGCTATCAACGATGAGCAGTTCTTC. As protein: CSAINDEQFF.

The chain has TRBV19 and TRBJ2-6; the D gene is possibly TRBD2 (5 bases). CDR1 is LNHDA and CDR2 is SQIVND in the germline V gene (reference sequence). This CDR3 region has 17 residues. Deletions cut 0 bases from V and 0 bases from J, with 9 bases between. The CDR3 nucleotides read TGTGCCAGTAGTATAGATTGGGGAGACTCTGGGGCCAACGTCCTGACTTTC. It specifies CASSIDWGDSGANVLTF.

CDR3 DNA sequence: TGCGCCAGCAGCCAACTAGCGAAGTCGCCGGATACGCAGTATTTT. This sequence encodes CASSQLAKSPDTQYF. The rearrangement links TRBV4-1 to TRBJ2-3; perhaps TRBD2 as D (6 bases). CDR1 and CDR2 (germline): MGHRA, YSYEKL. Deletions cut 2 bases from V and 6 bases from J, with 15 bases between. The CDR3 spans 15 residues.

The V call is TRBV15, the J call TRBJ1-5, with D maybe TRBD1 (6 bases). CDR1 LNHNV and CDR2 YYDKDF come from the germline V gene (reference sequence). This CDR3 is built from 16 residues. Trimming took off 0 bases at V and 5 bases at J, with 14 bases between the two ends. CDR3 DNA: TGTGCCACCAGCAGAGATCGCCCCAGGGGCGATCAGCCCCAGCATTTT. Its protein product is CATSRDRPRGDQPQHF.

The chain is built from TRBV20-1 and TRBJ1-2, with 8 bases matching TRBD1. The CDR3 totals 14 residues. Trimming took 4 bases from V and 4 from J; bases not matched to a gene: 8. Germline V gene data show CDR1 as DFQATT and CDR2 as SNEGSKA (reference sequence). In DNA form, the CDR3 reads TGCAGTGCTATGCCCCTCGACAGGGGCTATGGCTACACCTTC. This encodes CSAMPLDRGYGYTF.

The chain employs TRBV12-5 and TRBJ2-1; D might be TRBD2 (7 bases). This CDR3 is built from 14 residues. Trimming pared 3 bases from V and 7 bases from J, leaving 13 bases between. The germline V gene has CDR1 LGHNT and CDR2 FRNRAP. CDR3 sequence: CASGFGGAGNEQFF. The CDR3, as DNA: TGTGCTAGTGGTTTTGGGGGGGCCGGGAATGAGCAGTTCTTC.

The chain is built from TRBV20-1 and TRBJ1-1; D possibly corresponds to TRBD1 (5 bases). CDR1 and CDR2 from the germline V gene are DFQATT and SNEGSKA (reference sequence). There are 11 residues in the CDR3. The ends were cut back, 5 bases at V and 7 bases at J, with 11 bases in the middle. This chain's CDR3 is CSAQQAYEAFF. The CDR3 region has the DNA TGCAGTGCTCAACAGGCGTATGAAGCTTTCTTT.

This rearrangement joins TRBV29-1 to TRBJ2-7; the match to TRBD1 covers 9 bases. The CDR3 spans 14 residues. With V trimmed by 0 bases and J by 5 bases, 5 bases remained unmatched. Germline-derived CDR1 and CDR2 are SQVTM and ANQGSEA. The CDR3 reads CSVEDGTGYHEQYF. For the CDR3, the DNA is TGCAGCGTTGAAGACGGGACAGGGTACCACGAGCAGTACTTC.

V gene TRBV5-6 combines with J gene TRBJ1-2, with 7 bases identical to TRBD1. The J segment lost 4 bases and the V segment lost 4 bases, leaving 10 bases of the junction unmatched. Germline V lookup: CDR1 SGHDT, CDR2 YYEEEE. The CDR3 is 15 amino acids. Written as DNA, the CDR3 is TGTGCCAGCAGCCACCGGGACAGATTTATCTATGGCTACACCTTC. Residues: CASSHRDRFIYGYTF.

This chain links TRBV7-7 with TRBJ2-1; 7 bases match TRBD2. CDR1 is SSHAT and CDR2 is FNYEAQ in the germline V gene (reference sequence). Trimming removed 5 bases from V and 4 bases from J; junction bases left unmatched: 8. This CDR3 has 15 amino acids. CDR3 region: CASSPGLGVYNEQFF. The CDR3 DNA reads TGTGCCAGCAGCCCCGGACTAGGGGTATACAATGAGCAGTTCTTC.

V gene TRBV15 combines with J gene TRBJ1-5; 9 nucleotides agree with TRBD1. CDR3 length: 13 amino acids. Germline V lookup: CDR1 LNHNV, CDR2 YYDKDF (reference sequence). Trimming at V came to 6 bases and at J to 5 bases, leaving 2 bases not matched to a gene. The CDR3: CATRQGAHQPQHF. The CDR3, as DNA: TGTGCCACCAGACAGGGGGCGCATCAGCCCCAGCATTTT.

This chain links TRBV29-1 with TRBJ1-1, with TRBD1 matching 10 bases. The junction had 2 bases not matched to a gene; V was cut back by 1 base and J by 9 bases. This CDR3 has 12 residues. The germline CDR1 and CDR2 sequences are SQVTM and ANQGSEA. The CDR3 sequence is CSVEGDRGQAFF. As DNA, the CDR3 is TGCAGCGTTGAAGGGGACAGGGGTCAAGCTTTCTTT.

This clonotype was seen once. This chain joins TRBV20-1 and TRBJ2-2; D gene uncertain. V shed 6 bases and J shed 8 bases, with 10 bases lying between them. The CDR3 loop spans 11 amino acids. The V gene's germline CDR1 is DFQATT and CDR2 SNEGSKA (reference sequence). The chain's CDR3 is CSAPRAGELFF. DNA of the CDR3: TGCAGTGCACCAAGGGCAGGGGAGCTGTTTTTT.

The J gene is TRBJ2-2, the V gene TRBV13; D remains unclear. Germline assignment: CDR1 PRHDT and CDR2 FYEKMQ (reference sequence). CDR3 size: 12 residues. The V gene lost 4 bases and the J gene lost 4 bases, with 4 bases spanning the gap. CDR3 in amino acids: CASSSATGELFF. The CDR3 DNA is TGTGCCAGCAGCTCTGCCACCGGGGAGCTGTTTTTT.

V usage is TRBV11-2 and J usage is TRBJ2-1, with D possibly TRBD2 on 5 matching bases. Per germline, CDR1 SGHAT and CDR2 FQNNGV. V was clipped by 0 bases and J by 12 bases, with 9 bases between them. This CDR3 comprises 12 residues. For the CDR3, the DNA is TGTGCCAGCAGCTTAGAGTTTGGAGGGCAGTTCTTC. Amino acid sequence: CASSLEFGGQFF. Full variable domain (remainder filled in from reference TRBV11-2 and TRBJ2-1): EAGVAQSPRYKIIEKRQSVAFWCNPISGHATLYWYQQILGQGPKLLIQFQNNGVVDDSQLPKDRFSAERLKGVDSTLKIQPAKLEDSAVYLCASSLEFGGQFFGPGTRLTVL.

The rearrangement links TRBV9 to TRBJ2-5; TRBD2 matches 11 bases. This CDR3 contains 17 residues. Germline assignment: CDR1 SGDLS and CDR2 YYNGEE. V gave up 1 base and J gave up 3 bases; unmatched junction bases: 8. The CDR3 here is CASSVPASGGQEETQYF. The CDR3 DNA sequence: TGTGCCAGCAGCGTACCGGCTAGCGGGGGGCAGGAAGAGACCCAGTACTTC. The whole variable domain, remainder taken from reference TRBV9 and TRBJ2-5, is DSGVTQTPKHLITATGQRVTLRCSPRSGDLSVYWYQQSLDQGLQFLIQYYNGEERAKGNILERFSAQQFPDLHSELNLSSLELGDSALYFCASSVPASGGQEETQYFGPGTRLLVL.

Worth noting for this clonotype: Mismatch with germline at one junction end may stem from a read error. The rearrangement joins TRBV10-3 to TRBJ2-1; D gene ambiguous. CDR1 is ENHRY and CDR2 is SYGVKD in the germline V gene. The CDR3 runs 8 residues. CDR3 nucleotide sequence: TGTGCCATCAATGAGCAGTTCTTC. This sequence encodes CAINEQFF.

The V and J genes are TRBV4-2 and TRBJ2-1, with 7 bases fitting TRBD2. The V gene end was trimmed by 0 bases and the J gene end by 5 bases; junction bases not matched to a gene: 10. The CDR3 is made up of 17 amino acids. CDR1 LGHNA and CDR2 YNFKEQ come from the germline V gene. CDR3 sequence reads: CASSQEGGRGRHNEQFF. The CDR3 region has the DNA TGTGCCAGCAGCCAAGAGGGGGGGAGAGGGCGGCACAATGAGCAGTTCTTC.

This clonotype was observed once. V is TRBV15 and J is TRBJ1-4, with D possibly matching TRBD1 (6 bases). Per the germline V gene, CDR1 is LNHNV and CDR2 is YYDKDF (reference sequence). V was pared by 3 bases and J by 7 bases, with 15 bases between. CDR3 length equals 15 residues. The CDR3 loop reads CATSSTGSWSEKLFF. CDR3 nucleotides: TGTGCCACCAGCAGCACAGGGAGCTGGAGTGAAAAACTGTTTTTT.

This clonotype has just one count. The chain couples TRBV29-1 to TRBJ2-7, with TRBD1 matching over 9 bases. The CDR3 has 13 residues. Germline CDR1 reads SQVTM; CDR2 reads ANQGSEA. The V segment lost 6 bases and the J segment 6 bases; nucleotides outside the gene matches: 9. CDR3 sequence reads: CSVLGTGFSEQYF. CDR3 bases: TGCAGCGTCCTGGGGACAGGGTTTTCCGAGCAGTACTTC.

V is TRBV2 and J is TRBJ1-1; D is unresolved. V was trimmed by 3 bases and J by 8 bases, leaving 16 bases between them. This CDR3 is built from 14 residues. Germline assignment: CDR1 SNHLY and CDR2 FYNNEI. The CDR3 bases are TGTGCCAGCAGTGACGGCAGCCTCACCGTCGAAGCTTTCTTT. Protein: CASSDGSLTVEAFF.

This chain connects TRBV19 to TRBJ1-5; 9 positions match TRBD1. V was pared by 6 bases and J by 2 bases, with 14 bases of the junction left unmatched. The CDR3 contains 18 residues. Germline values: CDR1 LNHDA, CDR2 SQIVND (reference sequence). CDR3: CASRTIRTGDEGNQPQHF. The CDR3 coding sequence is TGTGCCAGTAGGACCATACGGACAGGGGATGAAGGCAATCAGCCCCAGCATTTT.

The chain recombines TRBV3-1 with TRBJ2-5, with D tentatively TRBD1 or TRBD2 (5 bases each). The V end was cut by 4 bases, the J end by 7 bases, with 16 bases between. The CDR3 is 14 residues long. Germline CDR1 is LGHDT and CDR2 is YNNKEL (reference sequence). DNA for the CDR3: TGTGCCAGCAGCCGGGACCAAGGAACCGGGACCCAGTACTTC. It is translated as CASSRDQGTGTQYF.

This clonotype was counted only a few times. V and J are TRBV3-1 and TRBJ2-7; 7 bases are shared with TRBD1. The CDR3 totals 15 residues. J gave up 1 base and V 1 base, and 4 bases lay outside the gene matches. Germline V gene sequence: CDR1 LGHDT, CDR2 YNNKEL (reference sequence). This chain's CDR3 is CASSQGQGESYEQYF. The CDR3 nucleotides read TGTGCCAGCAGCCAAGGTCAGGGGGAATCCTACGAGCAGTACTTC.

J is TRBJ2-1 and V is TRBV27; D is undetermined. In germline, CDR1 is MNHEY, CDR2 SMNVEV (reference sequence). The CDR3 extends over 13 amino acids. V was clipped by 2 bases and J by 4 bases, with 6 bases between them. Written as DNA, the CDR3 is TGTGCCAGCAGTTTAGTTCCGTACAATGAGCAGTTCTTC. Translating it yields CASSLVPYNEQFF.

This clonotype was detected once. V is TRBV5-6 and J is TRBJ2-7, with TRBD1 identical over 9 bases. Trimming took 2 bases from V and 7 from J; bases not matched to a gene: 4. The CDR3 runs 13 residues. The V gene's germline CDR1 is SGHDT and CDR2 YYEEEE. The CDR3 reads CASSLGTGQEQYF. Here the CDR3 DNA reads TGTGCCAGCAGCTTAGGGACAGGGCAAGAGCAGTACTTC. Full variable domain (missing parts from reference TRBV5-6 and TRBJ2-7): DAGVTQSPTHLIKTRGQQVTLRCSPKSGHDTVSWYQQALGQGPQFIFQYYEEEERQRGNFPDRFSGHQFPNYSSELNVNALLLGDSALYLCASSLGTGQEQYFGPGTRLTVT.